This TCR beta chain was identified in a study of blood T cells in healthy people across ages. Sample-barcoded 5' priming and a J-beta primer mix drove a second PCR of roughly 7 to 11 cycles. TCRdb analysed the 5' RACE reads with MiXCR anew, one entry per CDR3 protein. The table records hundreds of thousands of distinct CDR3 sequences, 49% of them present only once. Trimming removed 0 bases at V and 9 bases at J, with 12 bases between. Germline V gene data show CDR1 as LGHDT and CDR2 as YNNKEL (reference sequence). There are 14 residues in the CDR3. Ten or more counts support this clonotype. The receptor was isolated from a woman aged 55-70 years in good health. Sequencing used blood. The V and J genes are TRBV3-1 and TRBJ2-1; a weak D match, TRBD2 (5 bases). CDR3: CASSQDSGRTEQFF. In DNA, the CDR3 is TGTGCCAGCAGCCAAGATTCGGGGAGAACTGAGCAGTTCTTC.